The 2 T cell receptor beta chains presented below share a single source sample, sequenced in a study of T cells in localized non-small cell lung cancer. The repertoire was sequenced with immunoSEQ multiplex PCR; TCRdb's copy has only in-frame clones and lacks some. The table records approximately 2,300 clones, 20% to 30% of them present only once. This specimen was lung tumor tissue, taken before any cancer treatment. Receptors were obtained from a woman aged 35 to 70 with stage III squamous cell lung carcinoma.

This clone was observed a handful of times. The chain uses TRBV19 and TRBJ1-1, with 8 nucleotides matching TRBD1. Trimming removed 6 bases from V and 5 bases from J; junction bases left unmatched: 14. The CDR3 length is 16 residues. Germline V gene sequence: CDR1 LNHDA, CDR2 SQIVND (reference sequence). CDR3 in DNA: TGTGCCAGTAGCCGACAGGGGATAGGTCTTGTAACTGAAGCTTTCTTT. It translates to CASSRQGIGLVTEAFF.

The genes are TRBV5-1 and TRBJ2-1; 10 bases align to TRBD2. V shed 4 bases, J shed 3 bases, and the junction held 4 bases outside the gene matches. The CDR3 consists of 15 residues. Germline assignment: CDR1 SGHRS and CDR2 YFSETQ. DNA for the CDR3: TGCGCCAGCAGCGTCCAGCGGGGGGGCTACAATGAGCAGTTCTTC. Residues: CASSVQRGGYNEQFF.